Included here is one T cell receptor beta chain sequence, with context. The antigen is not known. The data were taken from a study of cytomegalovirus exposure and HLA in healthy donors. Researchers ran the PCR with 60 Vbeta and 13 Jbeta primers. Profiled with immunoSEQ multiplex PCR; TCRdb holds only in-frame clones, not every one. This table has approximately 180,000 clones, roughly 85% appearing once. Whole-study results and caveats: It was reported that TCR beta sequences correctly inferred the HLA-A and HLA-B alleles for most subjects. In vitro, a few CMV-associated chains proved specific for CMV antigens.

Sequenced input: PBMCs. This clonotype originated in a woman between 18 and 29 years old in good health and CMV-seronegative.

CDR3 in DNA: TGTGCCAGCAGCTTAAGGCGATCGCGGGGGCGTGGAGAGACCCAGTACTTC. This codes for CASSLRRSRGRGETQYF. The chain links TRBV5-6 to TRBJ2-5; D possibly corresponds to TRBD2 (7 bases). CDR1 SGHDT and CDR2 YYEEEE come from the germline V gene. With 2 bases removed from V and 4 bases from J, the gap between germline ends came to 21 bases. This CDR3 comprises 17 residues.